Below are 30 T cell receptor beta chains sequenced from a single sample in a study of CD4 T cells in relation to SARS-CoV-2 and coronaviruses. The method was immunoSEQ multiplex PCR; TCRdb's version includes in-frame clones alone and lacks a portion of them. The sample contains 13,000 or so clones, roughly 65% of which appear only once. Their cognate antigens are unknown. The unexposed donors gave CD4+ T cells in about 2010-2019, prior to COVID-19. After about ten days of culture, CD4+ T cells were isolated. The sequenced material came from CD4+ T cells from PBMCs, cultured in vitro. These receptors all come from a human donor in good health.

The chain uses TRBV12-5 and TRBJ2-1; 10 positions agree with TRBD2. The V gene end was trimmed by 7 bases and the J gene end by 0 bases; junction bases not matched to a gene: 3. CDR1 and CDR2 (germline): LGHNT, FRNRAP. CDR3 size: 15 residues. CDR3 sequence (DNA): TGTGCTAGTGCACCTAGCGGGAGCTCCTACAATGAGCAGTTCTTC. Its translation: CASAPSGSSYNEQFF.

In this sample, this clone is large. The V gene is TRBV5-4, the J gene TRBJ2-3; 7 bases match TRBD2. Germline V gene sequence: CDR1 SGHNT, CDR2 YYREEE (reference sequence). The V segment lost 4 bases and the J segment 4 bases; nucleotides outside the gene matches: 9. The CDR3 runs 15 residues. CDR3 coding DNA: TGTGCCAGCAGCCGAGCGGGGTCTTTTCCAGATACGCAGTATTTT. This codes for CASSRAGSFPDTQYF.

The J gene is TRBJ2-7, the V gene TRBV19; D tentatively reads TRBD1 or TRBD2 (9 bases each). V gave up 4 bases and J gave up 7 bases, with 26 bases separating them. Per the germline V gene, CDR1 is LNHDA and CDR2 is SQIVND (reference sequence). This CDR3 contains 17 residues. The CDR3 bases are TGTGCCAGTAGTACCGGGACAGGGACTAGCTTTCCTACGGAGCAGTACTTC. This sequence encodes CASSTGTGTSFPTEQYF.

The rearrangement joins TRBV5-1 to TRBJ2-7; 7 bases fit TRBD1. The CDR3 runs to 15 residues. The V and J ends lost 0 bases and 5 bases, in that order; junction bases with no gene match: 8. CDR1 is SGHRS, CDR2 YFSETQ, per germline. CDR3 sequence reads: CASSLAGDRSHEQYF. DNA for the CDR3: TGCGCCAGCAGCTTGGCTGGGGACAGATCCCACGAGCAGTACTTC. Together with reference TRBV5-1 and TRBJ2-7, the CDR3 gives the full variable domain: KAGVTQTPRYLIKTRGQQVTLSCSPISGHRSVSWYQQTPGQGLQFLFEYFSETQRNKGNFPGRFSGRQFSNSRSEMNVSTLELGDSALYLCASSLAGDRSHEQYFGPGTRLTVT.

The chain recombines TRBV28 with TRBJ1-3; tentative D call: TRBD1 (6 bases). V gave up 3 bases and J gave up 3 bases, with 21 bases separating them. The germline gives CDR1 MDHEN, CDR2 SYDVKM. The CDR3 totals 18 residues. CDR3 nucleotides: TGTGCCAGCAGTTTTATGGGTCTCGGGACAAGGAGTGGAAACACCATATATTTT. It is translated as CASSFMGLGTRSGNTIYF.

The chain employs TRBV19 and TRBJ2-7, with TRBD2 matching over 9 bases. J lost 2 bases, V lost 3 bases, and 11 bases had no gene match. This CDR3 spans 17 amino acids. Germline V gene data show CDR1 as LNHDA and CDR2 as SQIVND (reference sequence). In nucleotides, the CDR3 is TGTGCCAGTAGTATCCGCATAGCGGGAGACCGAACCTACGAGCAGTACTTC. Protein sequence: CASSIRIAGDRTYEQYF.

The chain combines TRBV28 with TRBJ2-7, with D tentatively TRBD1 (6 bases). V shed 11 bases and J shed 1 base, with 9 bases lying between them. The CDR3 sequence is 11 residues long. Germline CDR1 reads MDHEN; CDR2 reads SYDVKM. CDR3 sequence (DNA): TGTGCCGTCAGGGGTTCCTACGAGCAGTACTTC. It codes for CAVRGSYEQYF. The full variable domain, completed using reference TRBV28 and TRBJ2-7, is DVKVTQSSRYLVKRTGEKVFLECVQDMDHENMFWYRQDPGLGLRLIYFSYDVKMKEKGDIPEGYSVSREKKERFSLILESASTNQTSMYLCAVRGSYEQYFGPGTRLTVT.

CDR3: CASRGQPNTGELFF. CDR3 DNA: TGTGCCAGCAGGGGACAGCCGAACACCGGGGAGCTGTTTTTT. This sequence joins TRBV2 and TRBJ2-2; 7 nucleotides match TRBD1. The CDR3 is 14 amino acids. The trim removed 6 bases at V and 0 bases at J, leaving 1 base unmatched. Looked up from germline, CDR1 is SNHLY and CDR2 is FYNNEI.

The chain carries TRBV5-8 and TRBJ2-7, with 10 bases lining up with TRBD1. The CDR3 is 15 amino acids. Germline V CDR1 and CDR2: SGHTS, YDEGEE. V was clipped by 3 bases and J by 1 base; unmatched bases: 4. CDR3 residues: CASSYDRGRSYEQYF. CDR3 DNA sequence: TGTGCCAGCAGCTATGACAGGGGGCGATCCTACGAGCAGTACTTC.

V usage is TRBV7-9 and J usage is TRBJ2-6; 10 nucleotides match TRBD1. The CDR3 consists of 19 residues. V was pared by 5 bases and J by 0 bases, with 10 bases of the junction left unmatched. Germline CDR1 SEHNR, CDR2 FQNEAQ (reference sequence). Written as DNA, the CDR3 is TGTGCCAGCAGCCCGAATCCGGGACAGGGGTTCTCTGGGGCCAACGTCCTGACTTTC. Its translation: CASSPNPGQGFSGANVLTF.

In this sample, this clone turned up a few times. This rearrangement joins TRBV18 to TRBJ2-7, with D possibly being TRBD1 (6 bases). The germline V gene encodes CDR1 KGHSH and CDR2 LQKENI. Trimming removed 2 bases at V and 3 bases at J, with 11 bases between. The CDR3 is made up of 14 amino acids. CDR3 sequence reads: CASSPGQTLYEQYF. The CDR3, as DNA: TGTGCCAGCTCACCAGGACAGACCCTCTACGAGCAGTACTTC.

This clone has just one count. This sequence joins TRBV29-1 and TRBJ1-1; the D is unclear. Germline CDR1 reads SQVTM; CDR2 reads ANQGSEA. Deletions cut 4 bases from V and 4 bases from J, with 16 bases between. The CDR3 consists of 14 residues. The CDR3 sequence is CSVGSGLRGTEAFF. As DNA, the CDR3 is TGCAGCGTTGGGTCCGGCCTGAGAGGCACTGAAGCTTTCTTT.

This chain connects TRBV6-5 to TRBJ2-1, with D possibly being TRBD2 (5 bases). This CDR3 spans 15 amino acids. CDR1 and CDR2 from the germline V gene are MNHEY and SVGAGI. Trimming stripped 5 bases from V and 0 bases from J, with 11 bases between. CDR3 loop: CASSLGDSSYNEQFF. The CDR3 DNA follows: TGTGCCAGCAGTCTCGGGGATAGCTCCTACAATGAGCAGTTCTTC.

This chain connects TRBV4-1 to TRBJ2-3; D uncertain. Per the germline V gene, CDR1 is MGHRA and CDR2 is YSYEKL. Between the trimmed V and J ends, which lost 4 bases and 4 bases, there was a span of 9 bases. This CDR3 has 13 residues. In DNA form, the CDR3 reads TGCGCCAGCAGCCGCCTTCGCGCAGATACGCAGTATTTT. Protein sequence: CASSRLRADTQYF.

This chain uses TRBV19 with TRBJ2-7; 9 bases align to TRBD1. The CDR3 runs to 16 residues. Germline loops: CDR1 LNHDA, CDR2 SQIVND (reference sequence). V lost 4 bases and J lost 4; bases outside the gene matches: 11. The CDR3 reads CASSKNGQGSSYEQYF. As DNA, the CDR3 is TGTGCCAGTAGTAAGAACGGACAGGGGTCTTCTTACGAGCAGTACTTC.

The chain carries TRBV28 and TRBJ2-5; D is undetermined. Germline V lookup: CDR1 MDHEN, CDR2 SYDVKM. This CDR3 is 12 amino acids long. V lost 5 bases, J lost 5 bases, and 9 bases lay in between. CDR3 sequence: CASSLTQETQYF. In DNA, the CDR3 is TGTGCCAGCAGTCTAACTCAGGAGACCCAGTACTTC.

This clone showed up just a few times. CDR3 nucleotide sequence: TGTGCCAGCAGCTTAGGGTCCGAAGCTTTCTTT. Protein sequence: CASSLGSEAFF. The chain has TRBV13 and TRBJ1-1; D ambiguous. V lost 0 bases and J lost 8, with 4 bases in between. The CDR3 totals 11 residues. The germline gives CDR1 PRHDT, CDR2 FYEKMQ (reference sequence).

V and J are TRBV30 and TRBJ2-7, with D maybe TRBD2 (5 bases). Germline CDR1 reads GTSNPN; CDR2 reads SVGIG (reference sequence). Trimming removed 0 bases from V and 3 bases from J, with 9 bases in between. The CDR3 spans 13 residues. CDR3: CAWSVRGGYEQYF. CDR3 bases: TGTGCCTGGAGTGTACGGGGTGGCTACGAGCAGTACTTC.

The rearrangement links TRBV5-4 to TRBJ2-7; D gene unclear. The CDR3 covers 15 residues. Germline loops: CDR1 SGHNT, CDR2 YYREEE (reference sequence). The V and J ends lost 0 bases and 1 base respectively, with 11 bases between them. In nucleotides, the CDR3 is TGTGCCAGCAGCTTGGCTAACGACCAGTCCTACGAGCAGTACTTC. Its protein is CASSLANDQSYEQYF.

The rearrangement links TRBV9 to TRBJ1-3, with a tentative D call TRBD1 (6 bases). The germline V gene encodes CDR1 SGDLS and CDR2 YYNGEE. Trimming took off 1 base at V and 4 bases at J, with 9 bases between the two ends. There are 14 residues in the CDR3. The CDR3 nucleotides read TGTGCCAGCAGCGTAATGGGGGCCGGAAACACCATATATTTT. This gives the protein CASSVMGAGNTIYF.

The V and J genes are TRBV10-3 and TRBJ2-1; D might be TRBD1 or TRBD2, each matching 5 bases. Looked up from germline, CDR1 is ENHRY and CDR2 is SYGVKD. V was trimmed by 7 bases and J by 1 base, leaving 32 bases between them. This CDR3 has 21 amino acids. The CDR3: CAIKSRFGSARDLKSYNEQFF. The CDR3, as DNA: TGTGCCATCAAATCACGCTTTGGCTCGGCTCGGGACCTAAAATCCTACAATGAGCAGTTCTTC.

The chain uses TRBV6-5 and TRBJ1-2; a possible D gene is TRBD1 (6 bases). The CDR3 runs to 13 residues. V was trimmed by 4 bases and J by 4 bases, leaving 10 bases between them. The germline V gene encodes CDR1 MNHEY and CDR2 SVGAGI. CDR3 sequence reads: CASSFRGSYGYTF. DNA for the CDR3: TGTGCCAGCAGTTTTAGGGGGAGCTATGGCTACACCTTC.

As DNA, the CDR3 is TGTGCCAGCAGGGCGGGACTAGCGGAGGGGGAGACCCAGTACTTC. Translated: CASRAGLAEGETQYF. The chain carries TRBV2 and TRBJ2-5, with TRBD2 identical over 11 bases. V lost 6 bases to trimming and J lost 5 bases; unmatched junction nucleotides: 8. This CDR3 region has 15 residues. Germline CDR1 reads SNHLY; CDR2 reads FYNNEI.

This clone was seen more than once but under ten times. CDR3 sequence (DNA): TGTGCCAGCAGAAGGAGGAACACTGAAGCTTTCTTT. This translates into CASRRRNTEAFF. The chain has TRBV6-5 and TRBJ1-1; D remains ambiguous. The CDR3 loop spans 12 amino acids. Trimming stripped 6 bases from V and 1 base from J, with 6 bases between. The germline V gene has CDR1 MNHEY and CDR2 SVGAGI.

The chain employs TRBV7-3 and TRBJ1-2; 7 bases align to TRBD1. Trimming removed 5 bases from V and 13 bases from J; junction bases left unmatched: 13. The V gene's germline CDR1 is SGHTA and CDR2 FQGTGA. The CDR3 sequence is 13 residues long. The CDR3 nucleotides read TGTGCCAGCAGCCCACAGGGGACAAAGGGAAGCACCTTC. This sequence encodes CASSPQGTKGSTF.

This rearrangement joins TRBV14 to TRBJ2-3, with a possible D match to TRBD2 (5 bases). The CDR3 has 16 amino acids. Looked up from germline, CDR1 is SGHDN and CDR2 is FVKESK. Trimming shortened V by 1 base and J by 0 bases, and 11 bases separated the two germline ends. The CDR3 DNA is TGTGCCAGCAGCCAAGGGACTGGGCGGAGCACAGATACGCAGTATTTT. This codes for CASSQGTGRSTDTQYF.

This sequence joins TRBV28 and TRBJ2-7; TRBD1 matches at 8 bases. Unmatched junction bases numbered 9, after V lost 6 bases and J lost 2 bases. This CDR3 contains 15 residues. Germline V CDR1 and CDR2: MDHEN, SYDVKM. The CDR3 here is CASRPTGGGTYEQYF. CDR3 nucleotide sequence: TGTGCCAGCAGACCTACAGGGGGTGGAACCTACGAGCAGTACTTC. Using reference TRBV28 and TRBJ2-7 for the parts outside the CDR3, the full variable domain is DVKVTQSSRYLVKRTGEKVFLECVQDMDHENMFWYRQDPGLGLRLIYFSYDVKMKEKGDIPEGYSVSREKKERFSLILESASTNQTSMYLCASRPTGGGTYEQYFGPGTRLTVT.

In this sample, this clone turned up once. This chain joins TRBV12-3 or TRBV12-4 and TRBJ2-7, with D perhaps TRBD1 (5 bases). V dropped 6 bases and J dropped 6 bases, with 12 bases sitting between them. There are 12 residues in the CDR3. The CDR3, as DNA: TGTGCCAGCAGCTCACAGGCCGCCGAGCAGTACTTC. Translating it yields CASSSQAAEQYF.

The rearrangement links TRBV5-1 to TRBJ2-7; 9 bases align to TRBD1. CDR1 and CDR2 from the germline V gene are SGHRS and YFSETQ. Trimming at V came to 4 bases and at J to 0 bases, leaving 8 bases not matched to a gene. This CDR3 spans 16 amino acids. The CDR3 loop is CASSDRQGVLSYEQYF. The CDR3, as DNA: TGCGCCAGCAGCGATCGACAGGGGGTTCTCTCCTACGAGCAGTACTTC.

The rearrangement uses TRBV28 and TRBJ2-7, with D possibly matching TRBD1 (6 bases). The CDR3 is 16 amino acids. V lost 3 bases, J lost 0 bases, and 15 bases lay in between. Germline V gene data show CDR1 as MDHEN and CDR2 as SYDVKM. The CDR3 region is CASSFQQGPPSYEQYF. The CDR3 coding sequence is TGTGCCAGCAGTTTCCAACAGGGACCTCCCTCCTACGAGCAGTACTTC.